One and the same sample provided the 24 T cell receptor beta chains below, sequenced in a study of blood T cell repertoires in COVID-19. The method was immunoSEQ multiplex PCR; TCRdb's version includes in-frame clones alone and lacks a portion of them. This sample yields approximately 120,000 clones, of which 90% are seen a single time; 1.1% belongs to the top ten. Sequenced: peripheral blood. Receptors originate from a human donor in a cohort sampled during active COVID-19.

The V gene is TRBV2, the J gene TRBJ2-5, with TRBD1 as a possible D gene (6 bases). Germline CDR1 is SNHLY and CDR2 is FYNNEI. The CDR3 has 15 residues. Trimming shortened V by 1 base and J by 4 bases, and 13 bases separated the two germline ends. The CDR3 region is CASSEDGGPVETQYF. The DNA for the CDR3 is TGTGCCAGCAGTGAAGATGGGGGCCCCGTAGAGACCCAGTACTTC.

This clone was counted only a few times. The rearrangement links TRBV6-4 to TRBJ1-1; no definite D call. The CDR3 loop spans 13 amino acids. Per germline, CDR1 MRHNA and CDR2 SNTAGT. V shed 5 bases and J shed 1 base, with 8 bases lying between them. Written as DNA, the CDR3 is TGTGCCAGCAGTTCCTCAGGGAACACTGAAGCTTTCTTT. Protein: CASSSSGNTEAFF.

The chain carries TRBV28 and TRBJ2-3; 7 nucleotides line up with TRBD2. CDR3 length: 15 residues. The germline CDR1 and CDR2 sequences are MDHEN and SYDVKM. Trimming at V came to 5 bases and at J to 2 bases, leaving 7 bases not matched to a gene. The CDR3 region has the DNA TGTGCCAGCAGTATCAGCGGGAAACACACAGATACGCAGTATTTT. It yields the protein CASSISGKHTDTQYF.

The rearrangement uses TRBV19 and TRBJ2-4, with D possibly TRBD1 on 6 matching bases. The CDR3 is made up of 22 amino acids. Per germline, CDR1 LNHDA and CDR2 SQIVND (reference sequence). Trimming took 5 bases from V and 0 from J, leaving 32 bases between them. For the CDR3, the DNA is TGTGCCAGTAGTCTTGAACTTACAGGGTCCACGGCCTTGTCTCTAGCCAAAAACATTCAGTACTTC. Translation gives CASSLELTGSTALSLAKNIQYF.

V gene TRBV7-8 combines with J gene TRBJ1-6; TRBD1 agrees at 7 bases. J gave up 3 bases and V 7 bases, and 6 bases lay outside the gene matches. The germline V gene encodes CDR1 SGHVS and CDR2 FQNEAQ. This CDR3 has 15 residues. CDR3 in amino acids: CASTPTGHYNSPLHF. CDR3 bases: TGTGCCAGCACCCCGACAGGGCACTATAATTCACCCCTCCACTTT.

V gene TRBV4-2 combines with J gene TRBJ2-5, with D possibly being TRBD1 (6 bases). Trimming removed 1 base from V and 2 bases from J, with 14 bases in between. The CDR3 loop spans 16 amino acids. The germline V gene encodes CDR1 LGHNA and CDR2 YNFKEQ. This chain's CDR3 is CASSQGSGQRQETQYF. In DNA, the CDR3 is TGTGCCAGCAGCCAAGGGTCTGGACAGCGACAAGAGACCCAGTACTTC.

V and J are TRBV6-2 or TRBV6-3 and TRBJ1-1; 9 nucleotides agree with TRBD1. The germline V gene has CDR1 MNHEY and CDR2 SVGEGT. V shed 0 bases and J 3 bases; nucleotides not matched to a gene: 2. This CDR3 region has 15 residues. DNA of the CDR3: TGTGCCAGCAGTTACTCGACAGGGGGGGACACTGAAGCTTTCTTT. It is translated as CASSYSTGGDTEAFF.

The chain carries TRBV6-6 and TRBJ2-1; TRBD1 matches at 8 bases. Germline V lookup: CDR1 MNHNY, CDR2 SVGAGI (reference sequence). The trim removed 5 bases at V and 9 bases at J, leaving 18 bases unmatched. This CDR3 contains 17 residues. The CDR3 DNA follows: TGTGCCAGCAGTCACCCTCAGGGGGCGCAAGTAGGAGGTGAGCAGTTCTTC. Amino acids: CASSHPQGAQVGGEQFF.

A word on this clone: Compared with germline, one end of the junction differs, possibly owing to a read error. The chain uses TRBV25-1 and TRBJ2-7; 9 bases match TRBD1. Germline V gives CDR1 MGHDK, CDR2 SYGVNS. The CDR3 has 12 amino acids. The CDR3 here is CASSVKGDRVRF. The CDR3 nucleotides read TGTGCCAGCAGTGTCAAGGGGGACAGGGTCCGCTTC.

The chain has TRBV11-1 and TRBJ2-3; 8 bases fit TRBD1. CDR1 and CDR2 from the germline V gene are SGHAT and FQDESV (reference sequence). The CDR3 contains 15 residues. Unmatched junction bases numbered 5, after V lost 5 bases and J lost 1 base. CDR3 region: CASSQQGGGTDTQYF. CDR3 sequence (DNA): TGTGCCAGCAGCCAACAGGGGGGCGGCACAGATACGCAGTATTTT.

The genes are TRBV7-3 and TRBJ2-2; 10 bases are a match to TRBD2. CDR3 length equals 19 residues. V was clipped by 5 bases and J by 2 bases; unmatched bases: 14. Germline CDR1 reads SGHTA; CDR2 reads FQGTGA. CDR3 residues: CASSLYVASGRNNTGELFF. For the CDR3, the DNA is TGTGCCAGCAGCCTATATGTGGCTAGCGGGAGAAATAACACCGGGGAGCTGTTTTTT.

This clone was seen once. J is TRBJ2-5 and V is TRBV6-5, with a weak D call TRBD2 (5 bases). The CDR3 runs 15 residues. Trimming stripped 6 bases from V and 4 bases from J, with 18 bases between. Per germline, CDR1 MNHEY and CDR2 SVGAGI. In DNA, the CDR3 is TGTGCCAGCAGCCTGAATATACGGGAATCAGAGACCCAGTACTTC. This sequence encodes CASSLNIRESETQYF.

There are a few counts of this clone. The chain couples TRBV6-4 to TRBJ2-7; 7 nucleotides match TRBD1. Trimming took 0 bases from V and 2 from J; bases not matched to a gene: 10. The CDR3 has 17 amino acids. The germline V gene encodes CDR1 MRHNA and CDR2 SNTAGT. The CDR3 sequence is CASSDSTGQRLAYEQYF. The CDR3 DNA reads TGTGCCAGCAGTGACTCGACGGGACAGCGTCTGGCCTACGAGCAGTACTTC.

The chain joins TRBV5-8 to TRBJ1-5; 7 nucleotides align to TRBD1. Trimming cost V 4 bases and J 0 bases; bases outside gene matches: 4. The CDR3 consists of 15 residues. Germline V gene sequence: CDR1 SGHTS, CDR2 YDEGEE. CDR3 in DNA: TGTGCCAGCAGCCCGGGACAGAATAGCAATCAGCCCCAGCATTTT. Amino acids: CASSPGQNSNQPQHF.

The V gene is TRBV18, the J gene TRBJ2-1; 8 bases are a match to TRBD2. Looked up from germline, CDR1 is KGHSH and CDR2 is LQKENI. The CDR3 extends over 15 amino acids. The junction had 5 bases not matched to a gene; V was cut back by 2 bases and J by 5 bases. The CDR3 here is CASSPGRGVNNEQFF. The CDR3 nucleotides read TGTGCCAGCTCACCAGGGCGGGGGGTCAACAATGAGCAGTTCTTC.

J is TRBJ2-2 and V is TRBV5-1; tentative D call: TRBD2 (7 bases). Trimming pared 7 bases from V and 4 bases from J, leaving 14 bases between. Germline CDR1 is SGHRS and CDR2 is YFSETQ. The CDR3 extends over 14 amino acids. The CDR3 reads CASRREGVTGELFF. CDR3 in DNA: TGCGCCAGCCGGAGGGAGGGGGTCACCGGGGAGCTGTTTTTT.

V gene TRBV18 combines with J gene TRBJ2-7; 9 bases match TRBD1. Germline lookup yields CDR1 KGHSH and CDR2 LQKENI. The V and J ends lost 8 bases and 3 bases, in that order; junction bases with no gene match: 8. The CDR3 runs 14 residues. CDR3 loop: CASAQGANVYEQYF. The CDR3 coding sequence is TGTGCCAGCGCACAGGGGGCTAACGTCTACGAGCAGTACTTC.

This chain joins TRBV28 and TRBJ2-2; TRBD2 is a possible D gene (5 bases). Germline CDR1 is MDHEN and CDR2 is SYDVKM. The V and J ends lost 8 bases and 7 bases respectively, with 11 bases between them. This CDR3 spans 12 amino acids. CDR3 DNA: TGTGCCAGCGGCGGACTGGGCGGGGAGCTGTTTTTT. This codes for CASGGLGGELFF.

The chain employs TRBV9 and TRBJ2-3; maybe TRBD2 (6 bases). Germline lookup yields CDR1 SGDLS and CDR2 YYNGEE. Trimming removed 3 bases from V and 5 bases from J, with 16 bases in between. The CDR3 is 15 residues long. The CDR3 sequence is CASSAGLSLEDTQYF. CDR3 nucleotide sequence: TGTGCCAGCAGCGCTGGACTATCCTTGGAAGATACGCAGTATTTT.

This chain uses TRBV10-2 with TRBJ2-7; D possibly corresponds to TRBD1 (6 bases). The germline V gene encodes CDR1 WSHSY and CDR2 SAAADI. The V end lost 2 bases, the J end lost 2 bases, and 10 bases lay between the germline ends. The CDR3 loop spans 14 amino acids. The CDR3 region is CASSEDRPAYEQYF. The CDR3 region has the DNA TGCGCCAGCAGTGAGGACAGGCCGGCCTACGAGCAGTACTTC.

The V gene is TRBV5-1, the J gene TRBJ2-1; possible D gene TRBD2, 6 bases. The V gene's germline CDR1 is SGHRS and CDR2 YFSETQ. V lost 4 bases and J 6 bases, leaving 14 bases between the germline ends. CDR3 length equals 14 residues. This chain's CDR3 is CASSVPGTPNEQFF. CDR3 DNA: TGCGCCAGCAGCGTCCCCGGGACTCCCAATGAGCAGTTCTTC.

The chain couples TRBV4-1 to TRBJ2-7, with a tentative D call TRBD1 (5 bases). Trimming took off 0 bases at V and 4 bases at J, with 13 bases between the two ends. The CDR3 runs to 15 residues. Germline values: CDR1 MGHRA, CDR2 YSYEKL. In DNA, the CDR3 is TGCGCCAGCAGCCAAGACAGGGTCCCCGGGTACGAGCAGTACTTC. Protein sequence: CASSQDRVPGYEQYF.

V and J are TRBV5-4 and TRBJ2-5; TRBD2 is a possible D gene (7 bases). Germline-derived CDR1 and CDR2 are SGHNT and YYREEE (reference sequence). This CDR3 contains 13 residues. V was shortened by 2 bases and J by 5 bases, with 10 bases between the two germline ends. In nucleotides, the CDR3 is TGTGCCAGCAGCTTAAAGGGGGGGGAGACCCAGTACTTC. As protein: CASSLKGGETQYF.

The chain has TRBV3-1 (or the pseudogene TRBV3-2) and TRBJ2-2, with D possibly matching TRBD2 (7 bases). CDR1 LGHDT and CDR2 YNNKEL come from the germline V gene (reference sequence). V was clipped by 1 base and J by 9 bases, with 21 bases between them. The CDR3 has 17 amino acids. The CDR3 DNA reads TGTGCCAGCAGCCAAGGGGGGGCGGGAGAACGGTGGCGGGAGCTGTTTTTT. The encoded protein is CASSQGGAGERWRELFF.